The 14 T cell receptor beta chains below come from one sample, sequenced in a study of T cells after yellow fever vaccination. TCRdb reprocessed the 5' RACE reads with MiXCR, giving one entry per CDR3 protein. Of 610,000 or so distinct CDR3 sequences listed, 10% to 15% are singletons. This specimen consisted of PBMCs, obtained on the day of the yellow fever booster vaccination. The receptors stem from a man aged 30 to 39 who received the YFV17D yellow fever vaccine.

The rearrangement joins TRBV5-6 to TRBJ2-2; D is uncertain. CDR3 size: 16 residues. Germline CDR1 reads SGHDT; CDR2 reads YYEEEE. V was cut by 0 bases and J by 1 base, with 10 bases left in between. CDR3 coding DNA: TGTGCCAGCAGCTTGGTCGGTGTGATGAACACCGGGGAGCTGTTTTTT. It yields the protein CASSLVGVMNTGELFF.

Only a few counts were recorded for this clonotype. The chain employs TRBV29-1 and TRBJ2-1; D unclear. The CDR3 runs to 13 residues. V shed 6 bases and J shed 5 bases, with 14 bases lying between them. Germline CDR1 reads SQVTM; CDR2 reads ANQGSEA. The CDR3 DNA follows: TGCAGCGTGACCGGGCCGGGTCACAATGAGCAGTTCTTC. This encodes CSVTGPGHNEQFF.

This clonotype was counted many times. The CDR3 DNA sequence: TGCGCCAGCAGCCGTGGGACGGGGGGAGAGACCCAGTACTTC. Its protein product is CASSRGTGGETQYF. V and J are TRBV5-1 and TRBJ2-5; TRBD2 matches 7 bases. The V gene's germline CDR1 is SGHRS and CDR2 YFSETQ. The CDR3 is 14 amino acids. Losses at the gene ends were 4 bases for V and 4 bases for J; bases not matched to a gene: 7.

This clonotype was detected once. CDR3 loop: CASSHRDRTYEQYF. The CDR3 DNA reads TGCGCCAGCAGCCACCGGGACCGTACCTACGAGCAGTACTTC. The gene calls are TRBV5-1 and TRBJ2-7; either TRBD1 or TRBD2 may supply D (5 bases each). There are 14 residues in the CDR3. In germline, CDR1 is SGHRS, CDR2 YFSETQ. V lost 4 bases and J 2 bases, leaving 13 bases between the germline ends. Complete variable domain (other parts from reference TRBV5-1 and TRBJ2-7): KAGVTQTPRYLIKTRGQQVTLSCSPISGHRSVSWYQQTPGQGLQFLFEYFSETQRNKGNFPGRFSGRQFSNSRSEMNVSTLELGDSALYLCASSHRDRTYEQYFGPGTRLTVT.

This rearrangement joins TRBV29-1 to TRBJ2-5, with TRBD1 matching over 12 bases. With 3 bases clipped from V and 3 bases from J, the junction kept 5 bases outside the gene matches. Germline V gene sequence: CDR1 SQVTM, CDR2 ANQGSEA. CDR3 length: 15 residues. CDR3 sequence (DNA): TGCAGCGTTGAGGGGACAGGGGGCACAGAAGAGACCCAGTACTTC. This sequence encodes CSVEGTGGTEETQYF. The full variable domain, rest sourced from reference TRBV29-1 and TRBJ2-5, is SAVISQKPSRDICQRGTSLTIQCQVDSQVTMMFWYRQQPGQSLTLIATANQGSEATYESGFVIDKFPISRPNLTFSTLTVSNMSPEDSSIYLCSVEGTGGTEETQYFGPGTRLLVL.

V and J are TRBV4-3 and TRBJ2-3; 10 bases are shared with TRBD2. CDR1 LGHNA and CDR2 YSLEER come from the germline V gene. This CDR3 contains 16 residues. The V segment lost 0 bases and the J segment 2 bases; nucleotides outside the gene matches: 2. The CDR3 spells CASSQDGTSATDTQYF. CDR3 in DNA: TGCGCCAGCAGCCAAGATGGGACTAGCGCCACAGATACGCAGTATTTT.

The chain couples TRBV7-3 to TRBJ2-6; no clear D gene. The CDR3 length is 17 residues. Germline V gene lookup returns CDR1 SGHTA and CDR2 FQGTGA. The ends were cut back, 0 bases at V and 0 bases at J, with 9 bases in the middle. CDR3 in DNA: TGTGCCAGCAGCTTAACGAGTCAGTCCTCTGGGGCCAACGTCCTGACTTTC. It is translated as CASSLTSQSSGANVLTF.

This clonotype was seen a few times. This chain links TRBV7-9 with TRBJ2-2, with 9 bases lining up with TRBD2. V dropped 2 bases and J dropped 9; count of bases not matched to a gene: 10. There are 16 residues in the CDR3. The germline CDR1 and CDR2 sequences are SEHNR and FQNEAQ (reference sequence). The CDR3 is CASSLTLAGTIRELFF. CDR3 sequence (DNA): TGTGCCAGCAGCTTAACTCTAGCGGGGACTATAAGGGAGCTGTTTTTT.

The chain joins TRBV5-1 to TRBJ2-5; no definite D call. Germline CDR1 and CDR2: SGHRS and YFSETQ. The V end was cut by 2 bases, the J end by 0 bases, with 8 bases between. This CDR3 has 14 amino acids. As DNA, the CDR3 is TGCGCCAGCAGCTTAAATAGGTACCAAGAGACCCAGTACTTC. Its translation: CASSLNRYQETQYF. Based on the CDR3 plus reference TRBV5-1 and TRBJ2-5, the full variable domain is KAGVTQTPRYLIKTRGQQVTLSCSPISGHRSVSWYQQTPGQGLQFLFEYFSETQRNKGNFPGRFSGRQFSNSRSEMNVSTLELGDSALYLCASSLNRYQETQYFGPGTRLLVL.

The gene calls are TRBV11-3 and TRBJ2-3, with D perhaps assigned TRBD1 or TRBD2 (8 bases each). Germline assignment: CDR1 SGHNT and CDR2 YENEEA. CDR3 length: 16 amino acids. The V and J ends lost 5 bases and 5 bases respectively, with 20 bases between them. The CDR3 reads CASSPGGSGRGDTQYF. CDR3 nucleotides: TGTGCCAGCAGCCCAGGGGGCAGCGGGAGAGGAGATACGCAGTATTTT.

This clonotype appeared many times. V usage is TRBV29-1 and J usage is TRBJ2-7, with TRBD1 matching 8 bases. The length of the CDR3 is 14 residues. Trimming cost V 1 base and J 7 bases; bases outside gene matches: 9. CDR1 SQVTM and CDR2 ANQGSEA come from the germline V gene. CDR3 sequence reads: CSVEGQGAWGEQYF. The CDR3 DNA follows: TGCAGCGTTGAAGGCCAGGGGGCCTGGGGAGAGCAGTACTTC.

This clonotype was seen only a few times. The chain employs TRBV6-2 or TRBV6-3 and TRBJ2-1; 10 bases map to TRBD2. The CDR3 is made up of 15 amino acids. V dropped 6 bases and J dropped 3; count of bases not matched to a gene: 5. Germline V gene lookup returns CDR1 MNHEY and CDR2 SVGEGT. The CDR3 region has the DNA TGTGCCAGCAGCAAACTAGCGGGAAGCTACAATGAGCAGTTCTTC. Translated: CASSKLAGSYNEQFF.

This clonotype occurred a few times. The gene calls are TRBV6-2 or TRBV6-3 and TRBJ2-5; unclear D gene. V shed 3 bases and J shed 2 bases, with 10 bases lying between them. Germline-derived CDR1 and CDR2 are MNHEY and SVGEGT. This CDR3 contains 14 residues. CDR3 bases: TGTGCCAGCAGTTATGTCAGTAATCAAGAGACCCAGTACTTC. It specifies CASSYVSNQETQYF.

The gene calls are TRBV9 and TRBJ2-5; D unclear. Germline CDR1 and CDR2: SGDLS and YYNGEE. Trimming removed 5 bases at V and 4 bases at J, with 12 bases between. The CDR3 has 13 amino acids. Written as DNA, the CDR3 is TGTGCCAGCAGTCGAAACCGAGGAGAGACCCAGTACTTC. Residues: CASSRNRGETQYF.